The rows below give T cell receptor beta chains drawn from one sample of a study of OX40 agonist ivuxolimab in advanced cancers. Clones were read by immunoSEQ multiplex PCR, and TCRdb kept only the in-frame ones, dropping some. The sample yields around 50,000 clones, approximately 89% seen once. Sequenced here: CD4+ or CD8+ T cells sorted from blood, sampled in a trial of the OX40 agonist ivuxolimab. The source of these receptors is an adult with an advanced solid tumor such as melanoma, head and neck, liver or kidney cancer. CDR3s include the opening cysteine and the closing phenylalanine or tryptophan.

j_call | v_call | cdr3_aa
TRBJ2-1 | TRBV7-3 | CASSRSRVDEQFF
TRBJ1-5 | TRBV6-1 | CASSETFTAATQPQHF
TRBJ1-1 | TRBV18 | CASSPRPQGEAFF
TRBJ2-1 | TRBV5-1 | CASSLKRGLAGSYNEQFF
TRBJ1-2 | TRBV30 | CAWSHPGRWQGGYTF
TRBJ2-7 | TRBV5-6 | CASSLGLAASYEQYF
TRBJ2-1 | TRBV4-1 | CASSQVVEQYNEQFF
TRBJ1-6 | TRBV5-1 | CASSVTGVDSPLHF
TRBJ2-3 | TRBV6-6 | CASRATLAGDYTQYF
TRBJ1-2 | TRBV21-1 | CASSSPGTGGENYGYTF
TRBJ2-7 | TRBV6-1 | CASSGTTGVGYEQYF
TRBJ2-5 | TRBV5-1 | CASSLGGGQETQYF
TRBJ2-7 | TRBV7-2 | CASSLVSSYEQYF
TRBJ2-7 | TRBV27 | CASSYRFTTEQYF
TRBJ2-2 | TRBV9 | CASGTETNTGELFF
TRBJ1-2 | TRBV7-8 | CASSPPGQGLYGYTF
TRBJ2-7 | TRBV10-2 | CASGDGTRAYEQYF
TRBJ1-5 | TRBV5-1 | CASSLGAGQPQHF
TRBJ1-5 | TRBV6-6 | CASSKSRDRDQPQHF
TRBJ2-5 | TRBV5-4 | CASSLGPSGRAQETQYF
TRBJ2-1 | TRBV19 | CASSLAYNEQFF
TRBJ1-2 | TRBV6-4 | CASSDSSGSYGYTF
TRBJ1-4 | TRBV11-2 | CASSLDLAHEKLFF
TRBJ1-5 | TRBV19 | CASSILGMDQPQHF
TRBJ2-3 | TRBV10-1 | CASSESGTDTQYF
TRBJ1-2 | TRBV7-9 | CASSLARGVYGYTF